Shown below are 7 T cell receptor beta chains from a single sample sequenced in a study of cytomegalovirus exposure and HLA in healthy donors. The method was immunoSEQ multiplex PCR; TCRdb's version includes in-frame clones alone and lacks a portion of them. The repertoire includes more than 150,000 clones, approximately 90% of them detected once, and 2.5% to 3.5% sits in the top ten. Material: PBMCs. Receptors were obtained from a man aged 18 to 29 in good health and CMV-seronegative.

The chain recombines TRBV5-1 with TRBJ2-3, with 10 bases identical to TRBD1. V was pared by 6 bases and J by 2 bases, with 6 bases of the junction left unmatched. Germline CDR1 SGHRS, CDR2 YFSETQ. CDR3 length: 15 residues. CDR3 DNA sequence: TGCGCCAGCAAAGGGACAGGGGATTTCACAGATACGCAGTATTTT. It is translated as CASKGTGDFTDTQYF.

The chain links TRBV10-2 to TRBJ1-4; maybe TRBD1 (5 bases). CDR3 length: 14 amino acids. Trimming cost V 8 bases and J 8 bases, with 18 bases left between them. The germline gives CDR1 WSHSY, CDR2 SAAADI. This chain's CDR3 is CASWQGAAGEKLFF. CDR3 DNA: TGCGCCAGCTGGCAGGGAGCAGCGGGGGAAAAACTGTTTTTT.

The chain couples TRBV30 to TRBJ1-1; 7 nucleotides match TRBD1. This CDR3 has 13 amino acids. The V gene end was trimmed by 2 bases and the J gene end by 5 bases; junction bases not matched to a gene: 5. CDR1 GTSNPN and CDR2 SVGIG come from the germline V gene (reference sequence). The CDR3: CAWSKRGLTEAFF. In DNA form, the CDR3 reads TGTGCCTGGAGTAAAAGGGGGCTTACTGAAGCTTTCTTT.

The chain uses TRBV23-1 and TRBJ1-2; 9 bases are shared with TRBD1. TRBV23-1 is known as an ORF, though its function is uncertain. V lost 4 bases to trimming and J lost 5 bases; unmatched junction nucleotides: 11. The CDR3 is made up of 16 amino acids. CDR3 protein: CASSRRRDRAEYGYTF. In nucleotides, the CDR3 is TGCGCCAGCAGTCGAAGGAGGGACAGGGCCGAATATGGCTACACCTTC.

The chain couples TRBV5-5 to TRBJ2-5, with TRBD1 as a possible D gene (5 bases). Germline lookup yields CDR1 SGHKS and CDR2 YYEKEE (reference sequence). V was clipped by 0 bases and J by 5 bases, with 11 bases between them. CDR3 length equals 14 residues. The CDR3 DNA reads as TGTGCCAGCAGCTTGGCCTATGGGGCTGAGACCCAGTACTTC. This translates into CASSLAYGAETQYF.

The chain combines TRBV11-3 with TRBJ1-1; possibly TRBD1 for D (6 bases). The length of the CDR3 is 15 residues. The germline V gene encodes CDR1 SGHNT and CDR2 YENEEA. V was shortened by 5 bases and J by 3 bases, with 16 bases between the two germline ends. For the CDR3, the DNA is TGTGCCAGCAGCCCGCCAAGGGGGGGTTACACTGAAGCTTTCTTT. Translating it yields CASSPPRGGYTEAFF.

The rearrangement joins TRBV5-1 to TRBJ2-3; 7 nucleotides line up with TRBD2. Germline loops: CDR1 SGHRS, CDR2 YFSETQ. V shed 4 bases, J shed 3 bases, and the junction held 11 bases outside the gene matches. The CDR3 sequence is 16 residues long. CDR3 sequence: CASSALTGGITDTQYF. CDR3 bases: TGCGCCAGCAGCGCGCTGACGGGGGGAATTACAGATACGCAGTATTTT.